This TCR beta chain was sequenced in a study of T cell clones after liver transplantation. For the study at large: Immunosuppression withdrawal was tried within 2 years after liver transplantation in this trial. TCRbeta sequencing after a pre-transplant mixed lymphocyte reaction identified graft-donor-reactive clones, later tracked in post-transplant blood. Timepoints were pre-transplant, pre-withdrawal, and after withdrawal was completed or failed. Standard immunosuppression, with no induction, continued until 12-24 months after transplant.

TCRdb's copy holds only in-frame clones and misses some; the assay was immunoSEQ multiplex PCR. The sample lists roughly 80,000 clones; approximately 87% were seen once. This clone has just a few counts. After removal of 2 bases from V and 8 bases from J, the junction contained 4 bases not matched to a gene. Germline V gene lookup returns CDR1 LGHNA and CDR2 YSLEER. This CDR3 has 15 amino acids. This sequence originates from a human patient who received a liver transplant. Some T cells could come from the graft donor. The starting material was CD4+ T cells from blood, obtained at the 22-month timepoint. The chain recombines TRBV4-3 with TRBJ2-1; TRBD2 matches 12 bases. The CDR3 protein is CASSQRTSGADEQFF. The CDR3 DNA is TGCGCCAGCAGCCAACGGACTAGCGGGGCGGATGAGCAGTTCTTC.